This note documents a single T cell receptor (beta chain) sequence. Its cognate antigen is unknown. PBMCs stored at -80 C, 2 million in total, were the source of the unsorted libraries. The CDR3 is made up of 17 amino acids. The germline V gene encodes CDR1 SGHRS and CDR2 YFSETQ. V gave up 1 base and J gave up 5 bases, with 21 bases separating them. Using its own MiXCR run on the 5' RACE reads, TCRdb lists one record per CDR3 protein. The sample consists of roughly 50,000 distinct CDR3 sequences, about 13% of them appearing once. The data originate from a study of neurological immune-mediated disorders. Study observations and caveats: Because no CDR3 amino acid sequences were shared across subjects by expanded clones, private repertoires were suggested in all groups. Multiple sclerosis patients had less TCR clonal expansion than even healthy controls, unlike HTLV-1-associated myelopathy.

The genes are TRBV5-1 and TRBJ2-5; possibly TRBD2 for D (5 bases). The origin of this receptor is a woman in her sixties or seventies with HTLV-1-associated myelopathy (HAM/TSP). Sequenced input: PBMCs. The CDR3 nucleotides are TGCGCCAGCAGCTTGTACGGCGGTAGCGCTCTTGGGGAGACCCAGTACTTC. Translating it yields CASSLYGGSALGETQYF.